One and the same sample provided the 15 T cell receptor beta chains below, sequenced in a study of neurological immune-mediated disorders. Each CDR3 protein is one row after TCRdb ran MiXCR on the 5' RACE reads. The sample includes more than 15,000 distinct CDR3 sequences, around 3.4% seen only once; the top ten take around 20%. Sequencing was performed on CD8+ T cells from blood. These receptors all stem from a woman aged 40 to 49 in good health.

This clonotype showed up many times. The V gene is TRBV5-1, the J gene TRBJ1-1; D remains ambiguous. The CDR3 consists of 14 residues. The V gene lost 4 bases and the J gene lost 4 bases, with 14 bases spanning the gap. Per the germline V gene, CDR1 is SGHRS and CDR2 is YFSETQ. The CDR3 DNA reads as TGCGCCAGCAGCCCGACGCCAGTCACCACTGAAGCTTTCTTT. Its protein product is CASSPTPVTTEAFF. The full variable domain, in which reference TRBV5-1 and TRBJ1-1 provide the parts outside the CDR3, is KAGVTQTPRYLIKTRGQQVTLSCSPISGHRSVSWYQQTPGQGLQFLFEYFSETQRNKGNFPGRFSGRQFSNSRSEMNVSTLELGDSALYLCASSPTPVTTEAFFGQGTRLTVV.

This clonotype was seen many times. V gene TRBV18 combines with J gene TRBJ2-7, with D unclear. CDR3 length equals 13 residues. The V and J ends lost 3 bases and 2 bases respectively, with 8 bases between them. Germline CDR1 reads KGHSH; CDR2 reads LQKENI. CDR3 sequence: CASSPSAAYEQYF. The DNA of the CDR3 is TGTGCCAGCTCACCGTCGGCAGCCTACGAGCAGTACTTC. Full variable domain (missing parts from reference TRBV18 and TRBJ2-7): NAGVMQNPRHLVRRRGQEARLRCSPMKGHSHVYWYRQLPEEGLKFMVYLQKENIIDESGMPKERFSAEFPKEGPSILRIQQVVRGDSAAYFCASSPSAAYEQYFGPGTRLTVT.

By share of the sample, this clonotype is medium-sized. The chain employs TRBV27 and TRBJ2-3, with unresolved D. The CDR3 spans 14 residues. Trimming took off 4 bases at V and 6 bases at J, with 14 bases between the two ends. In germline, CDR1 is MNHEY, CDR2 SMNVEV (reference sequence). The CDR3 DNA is TGTGCCAGCAGTTCAGACGTTCTCCCGGATACGCAGTATTTT. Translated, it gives CASSSDVLPDTQYF.

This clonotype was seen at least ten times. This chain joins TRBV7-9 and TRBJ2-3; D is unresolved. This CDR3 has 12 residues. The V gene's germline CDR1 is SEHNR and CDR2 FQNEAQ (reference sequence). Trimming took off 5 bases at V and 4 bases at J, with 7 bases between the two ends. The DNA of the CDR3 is TGTGCCAGCAGCCCAGAGCCAGATACGCAGTATTTT. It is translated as CASSPEPDTQYF.

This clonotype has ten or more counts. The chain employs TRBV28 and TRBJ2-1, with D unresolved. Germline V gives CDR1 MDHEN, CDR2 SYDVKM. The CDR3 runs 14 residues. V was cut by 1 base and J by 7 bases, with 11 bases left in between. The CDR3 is CASSLSALGNEQFF. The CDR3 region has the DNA TGTGCCAGCAGTTTATCGGCTTTGGGGAATGAGCAGTTCTTC.

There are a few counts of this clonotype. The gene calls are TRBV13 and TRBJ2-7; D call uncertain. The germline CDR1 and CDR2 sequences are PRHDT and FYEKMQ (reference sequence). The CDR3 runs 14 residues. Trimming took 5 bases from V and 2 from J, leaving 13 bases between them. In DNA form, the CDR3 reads TGTGCCAGCAGCCACCCGGACCGTCCCTACGAGCAGTACTTC. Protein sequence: CASSHPDRPYEQYF.

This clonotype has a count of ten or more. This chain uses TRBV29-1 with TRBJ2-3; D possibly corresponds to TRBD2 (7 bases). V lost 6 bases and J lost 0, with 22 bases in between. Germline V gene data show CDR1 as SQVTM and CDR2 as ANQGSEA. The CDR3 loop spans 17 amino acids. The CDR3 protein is CSVGGRASGSSTDTQYF. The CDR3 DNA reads TGCAGCGTCGGGGGCAGGGCTAGCGGATCTAGCACAGATACGCAGTATTTT.

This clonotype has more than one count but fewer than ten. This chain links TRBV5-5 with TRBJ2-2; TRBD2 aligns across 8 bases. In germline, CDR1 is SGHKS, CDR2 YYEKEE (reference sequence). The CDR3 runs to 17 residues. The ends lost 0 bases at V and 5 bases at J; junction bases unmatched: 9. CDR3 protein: CASSLAPGREETGELFF. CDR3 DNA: TGTGCCAGCAGCTTGGCCCCGGGGCGGGAGGAGACCGGGGAGCTGTTTTTT.

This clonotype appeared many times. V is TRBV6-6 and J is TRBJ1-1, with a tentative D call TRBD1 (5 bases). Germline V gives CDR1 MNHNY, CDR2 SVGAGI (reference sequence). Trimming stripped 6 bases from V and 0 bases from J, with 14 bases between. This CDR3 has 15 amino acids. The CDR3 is CASSRGPSLNTEAFF. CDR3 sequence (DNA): TGTGCCAGCAGCCGGGGACCGTCCCTGAACACTGAAGCTTTCTTT.

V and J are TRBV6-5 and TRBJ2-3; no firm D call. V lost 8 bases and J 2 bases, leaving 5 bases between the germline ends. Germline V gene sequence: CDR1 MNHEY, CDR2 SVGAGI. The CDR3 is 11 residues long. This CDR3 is CASGNTDTQYF. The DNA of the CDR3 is TGTGCCAGCGGTAACACAGATACGCAGTATTTT.

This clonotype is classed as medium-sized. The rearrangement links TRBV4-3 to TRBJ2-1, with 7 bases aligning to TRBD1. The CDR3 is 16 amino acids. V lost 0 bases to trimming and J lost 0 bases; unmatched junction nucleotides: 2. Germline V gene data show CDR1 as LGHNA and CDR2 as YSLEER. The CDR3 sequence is CASSQEGGGSYNEQFF. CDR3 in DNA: TGCGCCAGCAGCCAAGAAGGGGGCGGCTCCTACAATGAGCAGTTCTTC.

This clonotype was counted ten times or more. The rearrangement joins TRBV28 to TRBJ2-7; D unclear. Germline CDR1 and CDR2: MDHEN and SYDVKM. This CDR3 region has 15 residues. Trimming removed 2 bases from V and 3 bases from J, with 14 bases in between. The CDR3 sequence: CASSLGHLLIYEQYF. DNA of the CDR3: TGTGCCAGCAGTTTAGGCCACCTCTTAATCTACGAGCAGTACTTC.

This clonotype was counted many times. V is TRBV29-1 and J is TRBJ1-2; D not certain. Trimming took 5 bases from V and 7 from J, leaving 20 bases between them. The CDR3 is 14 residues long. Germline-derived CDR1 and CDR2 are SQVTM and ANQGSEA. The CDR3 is CSVIPDFPLGGYTF. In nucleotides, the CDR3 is TGCAGCGTTATCCCGGACTTTCCACTGGGTGGCTACACCTTC.

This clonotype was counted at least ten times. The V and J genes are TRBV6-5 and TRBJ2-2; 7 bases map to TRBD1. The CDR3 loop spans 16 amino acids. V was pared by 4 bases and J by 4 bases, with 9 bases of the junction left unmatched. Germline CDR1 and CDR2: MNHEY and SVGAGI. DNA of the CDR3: TGTGCCAGCAGTTCAACCGGGACAGTAGGCACCGGGGAGCTGTTTTTT. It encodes CASSSTGTVGTGELFF.

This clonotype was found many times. CDR3 amino acids: CASSQRAGLLSGANVLTF. CDR3 coding DNA: TGTGCCAGCAGCCAAAGGGCAGGGTTACTCTCTGGGGCCAACGTCCTGACTTTC. V gene TRBV3-1 combines with J gene TRBJ2-6; tentative D call: TRBD1 (5 bases). Germline V gene lookup returns CDR1 LGHDT and CDR2 YNNKEL (reference sequence). Deletions cut 2 bases from V and 0 bases from J, with 14 bases between. This CDR3 is built from 18 residues.